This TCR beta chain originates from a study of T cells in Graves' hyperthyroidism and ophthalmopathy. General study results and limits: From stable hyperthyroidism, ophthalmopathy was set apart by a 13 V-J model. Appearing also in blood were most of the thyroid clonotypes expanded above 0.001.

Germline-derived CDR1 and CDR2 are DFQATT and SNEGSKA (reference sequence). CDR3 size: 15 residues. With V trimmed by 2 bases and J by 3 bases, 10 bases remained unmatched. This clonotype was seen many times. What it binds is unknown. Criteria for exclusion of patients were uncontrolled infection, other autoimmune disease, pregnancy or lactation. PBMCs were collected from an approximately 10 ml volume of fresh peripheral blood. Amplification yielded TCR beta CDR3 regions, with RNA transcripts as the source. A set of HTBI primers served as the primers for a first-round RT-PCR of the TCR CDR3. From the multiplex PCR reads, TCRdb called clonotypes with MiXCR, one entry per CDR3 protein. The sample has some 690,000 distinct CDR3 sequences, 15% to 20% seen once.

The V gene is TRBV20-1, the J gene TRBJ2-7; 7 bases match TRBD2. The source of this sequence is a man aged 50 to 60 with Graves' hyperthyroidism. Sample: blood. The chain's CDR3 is CSARTRGGDVYEQYF. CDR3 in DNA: TGCAGTGCTAGAACCCGGGGAGGGGACGTCTACGAGCAGTACTTC.